This T cell receptor beta chain derives from a study of blood T cell repertoires in COVID-19. About the study: The United States, Italy and Spain were the sources of the acute and convalescent COVID-19 samples. The analysed material was cDNA or gDNA that came from T cells, B-cell-depleted T cells, or PBMCs.

Study processing details: Amplified reference gene primers provided the basis for estimating nucleated cell counts. Using immunoSEQ multiplex PCR, the repertoire was profiled, and TCRdb retains in-frame clones only, with some absent. The V and J calls and clone size are taken from that table; D and trimming were inferred from the DNA. Of approximately 230,000 clones detected, roughly 88% appear once; the ten largest clones hold 1.3% to 1.5%. Germline V CDR1 and CDR2: LNHDA, SQIVND (reference sequence). V gave up 5 bases and J gave up 4 bases; unmatched junction bases: 9. CDR3 size: 16 residues. Sequencing input: peripheral blood. This TCR came from an elderly man with acute or convalescent COVID-19. This chain uses TRBV19 with TRBJ2-2; TRBD1 matches 8 bases. This CDR3 is CASSSPGQVVTGELFF. The CDR3 DNA reads as TGTGCCAGTAGTTCACCGGGACAGGTTGTCACCGGGGAGCTGTTTTTT.